The T cell receptor beta chain described here comes from a study of cytomegalovirus exposure and HLA in healthy donors. Researchers ran the PCR with 60 Vbeta and 13 Jbeta primers. TCRdb's copy holds only in-frame clones and misses some; the assay was immunoSEQ multiplex PCR. Its table records 150,000 to 200,000 clones. Input material: PBMCs. The TCR was taken from a woman aged 18-29 years in good health and CMV-seropositive.

The CDR3 is CASSDVYSNQPQHF. In DNA, the CDR3 is TGTGCCAGCAGTGACGTATATAGCAATCAGCCCCAGCATTTT. The gene calls are TRBV6-1 and TRBJ1-5; D gene ambiguous. The CDR3 contains 14 residues. Trimming took 3 bases from V and 0 from J, leaving 6 bases between them. Germline V gene data show CDR1 as MNHNS and CDR2 as SASEGT.